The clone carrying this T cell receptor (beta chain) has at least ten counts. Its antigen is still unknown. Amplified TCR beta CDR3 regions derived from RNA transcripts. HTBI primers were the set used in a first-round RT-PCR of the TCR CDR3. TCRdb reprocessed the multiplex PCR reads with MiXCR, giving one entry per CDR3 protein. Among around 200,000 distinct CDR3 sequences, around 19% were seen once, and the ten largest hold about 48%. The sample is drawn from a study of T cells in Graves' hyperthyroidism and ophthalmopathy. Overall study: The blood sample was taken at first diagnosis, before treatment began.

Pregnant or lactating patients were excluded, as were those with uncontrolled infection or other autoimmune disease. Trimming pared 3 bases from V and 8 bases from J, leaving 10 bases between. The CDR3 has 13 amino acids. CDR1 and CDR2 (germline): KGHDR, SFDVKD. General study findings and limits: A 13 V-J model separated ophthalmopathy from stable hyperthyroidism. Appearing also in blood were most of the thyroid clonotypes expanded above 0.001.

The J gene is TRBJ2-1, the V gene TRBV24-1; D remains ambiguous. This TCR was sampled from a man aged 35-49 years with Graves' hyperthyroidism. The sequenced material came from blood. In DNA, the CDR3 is TGTGCCACCAGTGATGGTCTTTCTGATGAGCAGTTCTTC. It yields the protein CATSDGLSDEQFF.